The subject of this entry is one T cell receptor beta chain. Its specificity is unknown. This record comes from a study of cytomegalovirus exposure and HLA in healthy donors. Whole-study results and caveats: Both high specificity and high sensitivity reportedly marked the classifier's diagnosis of cytomegalovirus status.

Sequencing used immunoSEQ multiplex PCR; TCRdb keeps in-frame clones, though not all of them. This sample has some 170,000 clones, with 85% to 90% found just once. In germline, CDR1 is LGHNA, CDR2 YNFKEQ. The junction had 7 bases not matched to a gene; V was cut back by 2 bases and J by 0 bases. CDR3 length equals 16 residues. This TCR was sampled from a man younger than 30 in good health and CMV-seropositive. The sample was PBMCs. V is TRBV4-2 and J is TRBJ2-7, with 7 bases identical to TRBD1. The CDR3 here is CASSQTLQGSSYEQYF. CDR3 bases: TGTGCCAGCAGCCAAACCCTACAGGGGAGCTCCTACGAGCAGTACTTC.